Listed below are T cell receptor beta chains from one sample, sequenced in a study of shared clonotypes between healthy human individuals. The assay was immunoSEQ multiplex PCR, and TCRdb's table has in-frame clones only and misses some. The top ten clones hold around 0.4% of a sample with over 2 million clones, 92% of them seen once. Input material: naive CD4+ T cells from PBMCs. Receptor source: a man between 18 and 29 years old in good health. Some clones in this sample may be carry-over from other donors' samples. Each CDR3 is given with its conserved first and last residue. A D gene is named only where the DNA matches it firmly. Clone size, where shown, is once, few, many, or a class for clones that have expanded.

J: TRBJ2-4
V: TRBV7-2
D: .
size: .
CDR3: CASSLIPRLQGIKNIQYF
DNA: TGTGCCAGCAGCTTAATTCCGCGACTACAGGGAATCAAAAACATTCAGTACTTC

J: TRBJ2-1
V: TRBV28
D: TRBD1
size: .
CDR3: CASSTAGTGGDEQFF
DNA: TGTGCCAGCAGCACCGCCGGGACAGGGGGCGATGAGCAGTTCTTC

J: TRBJ2-5
V: TRBV28
D: TRBD1
size: .
CDR3: CASCTGTGVGETQYF
DNA: TGTGCCAGCTGTACGGGGACAGGGGTTGGAGAGACCCAGTACTTC

J: TRBJ2-7
V: TRBV28
D: .
size: .
CDR3: CASSFLGNSYEQYF
DNA: TGTGCCAGCAGTTTCCTTGGGAATTCCTACGAGCAGTACTTC

J: TRBJ1-1
V: TRBV4-1
D: TRBD1
size: once
CDR3: CASSRLQGVSEAFF
DNA: TGCGCCAGCAGCCGATTACAGGGGGTGAGTGAAGCTTTCTTT

J: TRBJ2-7
V: TRBV30
D: TRBD1
size: .
CDR3: CAWREDRGYEQYF
DNA: TGTGCCTGGAGGGAGGACAGGGGCTACGAGCAGTACTTC

J: TRBJ1-1
V: TRBV12-5
D: TRBD1
size: .
CDR3: CASGLDRGLEAFF
DNA: TGTGCTAGTGGTTTGGACAGGGGGCTTGAAGCTTTCTTT

J: TRBJ1-6
V: TRBV7-9
D: .
size: .
CDR3: CASSPANSPLHF
DNA: TGTGCCAGCAGCCCCGCGAATTCACCCCTCCACTTT

J: TRBJ2-3
V: TRBV19
D: .
size: .
CDR3: CASSTVGRDTQYF
DNA: TGTGCCAGTAGCACCGTAGGTAGAGATACGCAGTATTTT

J: TRBJ2-2
V: TRBV6-5
D: .
size: .
CDR3: CASSYQYTGELFF
DNA: TGTGCCAGCAGTTACCAGTACACCGGGGAGCTGTTTTTT

J: TRBJ1-1
V: TRBV30
D: .
size: few
CDR3: CAWSVRSQRTEAFF
DNA: TGTGCCTGGAGTGTACGATCACAGCGGACTGAAGCTTTCTTT

J: TRBJ2-7
V: TRBV15
D: .
size: .
CDR3: CATSRDSPNSYEQYF
DNA: TGTGCCACCAGCAGAGATTCCCCAAACTCCTACGAGCAGTACTTC

J: TRBJ1-1
V: TRBV19
D: .
size: .
CDR3: CASKSAPLNTEAFF
DNA: TGTGCCAGTAAGTCGGCCCCTTTGAACACTGAAGCTTTCTTT

J: TRBJ1-1
V: TRBV5-1
D: .
size: .
CDR3: CASSLSTTNTEAFF
DNA: TGCGCCAGCAGCTTGTCGACGACGAACACTGAAGCTTTCTTT

J: TRBJ1-1
V: TRBV21-1
D: .
size: .
CDR3: CASSSLGRNLNTEAFF
DNA: TGTGCCAGCAGCAGTCTGGGCAGAAACTTGAACACTGAAGCTTTCTTT

J: TRBJ1-1
V: TRBV7-2
D: .
size: once
CDR3: CASSLDLGTEAFF
DNA: TGTGCCAGCAGCTTAGATTTGGGCACTGAAGCTTTCTTT

J: TRBJ2-5
V: TRBV19
D: .
size: .
CDR3: CASSIVLPQGTKETQYF
DNA: TGTGCCAGTAGTATAGTCCTTCCGCAGGGGACAAAAGAGACCCAGTACTTC

J: TRBJ2-6
V: TRBV29-1
D: .
size: .
CDR3: CSALGGTGANVLTF
DNA: TGCAGCGCCCTGGGGGGTACTGGGGCCAACGTCCTGACTTTC

J: TRBJ1-4
V: TRBV28
D: .
size: .
CDR3: CASRTGATNEKLFF
DNA: TGTGCCAGCCGGACCGGGGCGACTAATGAAAAACTGTTTTTT

J: TRBJ1-1
V: TRBV27
D: TRBD1
size: few
CDR3: CASLLLTRGRGDTEAFF
DNA: TGTGCCAGCCTCCTCCTTACGAGGGGGCGTGGGGACACTGAAGCTTTCTTT

J: TRBJ2-5
V: TRBV27
D: .
size: .
CDR3: CASRRVNRQETQYF
DNA: TGTGCCAGCCGGAGGGTTAACCGTCAAGAGACCCAGTACTTC

J: TRBJ2-7
V: TRBV5-6
D: TRBD2
size: .
CDR3: CASSAGLATPKQYF
DNA: TGTGCCAGCAGCGCGGGACTAGCGACCCCCAAGCAGTACTTC

J: TRBJ2-7
V: TRBV5-4
D: TRBD1
size: .
CDR3: CASSPTSGTGTYEQYF
DNA: TGTGCCAGCAGCCCGACCTCCGGGACAGGGACCTACGAGCAGTACTTC

J: TRBJ2-5
V: TRBV9
D: .
size: .
CDR3: CASSGVGGGTQYF
DNA: TGTGCCAGCAGCGGGGTGGGAGGGGGGACCCAGTACTTC

J: TRBJ1-1
V: TRBV6-5
D: .
size: .
CDR3: CASSYSGQQAFF
DNA: TGTGCCAGCAGTTACTCTGGGCAGCAAGCTTTCTTT

J: TRBJ1-5
V: TRBV29-1
D: TRBD1
size: .
CDR3: CSVVDRVGQPQHF
DNA: TGCAGCGTCGTGGACAGGGTGGGCCAGCCCCAGCATTTT

J: TRBJ2-3
V: TRBV7-9
D: TRBD2
size: .
CDR3: CASSLILAGEGTDTQYF
DNA: TGTGCCAGCAGCTTAATTCTAGCGGGAGAGGGCACAGATACGCAGTATTTT